This T cell receptor beta chain was identified during a study of graft-versus-host responses after intestinal transplantation. Study in general: Transplant recipients had multivisceral, liver-intestinal, or isolated intestinal grafts. Tacrolimus and steroids were given for two to four years to all recipients after anti-thymocyte globulin induction.

Study-level results: Early post-transplant HvG declines were associated with peak circulating GvH clone levels.

As to this clone: Its target is not known.

Clones were read by immunoSEQ multiplex PCR, and TCRdb kept only the in-frame ones, dropping some. The table has just over 95,000 clones, 92% seen once; the top ten hold more than 0.15%. This CDR3 comprises 15 residues. The germline V and J ends were trimmed by 0 bases and 4 bases, with 12 bases remaining between them. Germline V gene sequence: CDR1 SGDLS, CDR2 YYNGEE. The clonotype was recovered from a human donor who received an intestinal transplant. This chain uses TRBV9 with TRBJ2-3, with D possibly matching TRBD2 (7 bases). The material was unstimulated CD4+ T cells sorted from spleen or lymph node cells, obtained before intestinal transplant. The DNA for the CDR3 is TGTGCCAGCAGCGTAGAAGGGGGGGGATCAGATACGCAGTATTTT. It yields the protein CASSVEGGGSDTQYF. The complete variable domain, with remaining parts taken from reference TRBV9 and TRBJ2-3, reads DSGVTQTPKHLITATGQRVTLRCSPRSGDLSVYWYQQSLDQGLQFLIQYYNGEERAKGNILERFSAQQFPDLHSELNLSSLELGDSALYFCASSVEGGGSDTQYFGPGTRLTVL.